The clone carrying this T cell receptor beta chain has more than one count but fewer than ten. As yet, its antigen is unknown. CDR1 is SGHTA, CDR2 FQGNSA, per germline. The CDR3 contains 15 residues. Trimming at V came to 4 bases and at J to 6 bases, leaving 10 bases not matched to a gene. It was via CD45RO/CCR7/CD25/CD127/CD95/CD27 that CD4+ naive, central memory, regulatory and stem cell-like memory cells were sorted. This sample is drawn from a study of beta chain features in type 1 diabetes. As for the study in general: Cell yields, age and gender were similar between patients and healthy donors. Examination of sorted cells across all samples involved over 85,000,000 cells. Points from the study as a whole: Naive, central memory and Treg TCRB repertoires appeared more alike in patients than in healthy donors.

Sequencing targeted expressed TCRB transcripts, as all isolated RNA had been reverse transcribed. Data came from immunoSEQ multiplex PCR; TCRdb stores just in-frame clones and leaves some out. Among 350,000 or so clones listed, less than 20% were seen once. Sequencing input: naive CD4+ T cells from blood. This chain connects TRBV7-2 to TRBJ1-2; 8 bases are shared with TRBD1. This TCR derives from a woman aged 18-35 years in good health. CDR3 in DNA: TGTGCCAGCAGCTCGGGACAGGTTAAAGTCGATGGCTACACCTTC. This encodes CASSSGQVKVDGYTF.